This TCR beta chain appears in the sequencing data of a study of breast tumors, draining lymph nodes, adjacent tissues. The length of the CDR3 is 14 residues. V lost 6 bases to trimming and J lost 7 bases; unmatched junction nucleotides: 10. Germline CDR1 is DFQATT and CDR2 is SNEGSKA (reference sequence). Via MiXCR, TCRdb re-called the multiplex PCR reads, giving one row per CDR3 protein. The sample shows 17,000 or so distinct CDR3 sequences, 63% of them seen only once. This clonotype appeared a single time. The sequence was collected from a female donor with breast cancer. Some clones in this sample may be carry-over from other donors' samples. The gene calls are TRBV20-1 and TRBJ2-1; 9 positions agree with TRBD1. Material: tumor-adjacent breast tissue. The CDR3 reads CSAHDRGKLNEQFF. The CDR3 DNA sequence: TGCAGTGCCCACGACAGGGGGAAATTAAATGAGCAGTTCTTC.